This passage covers 7 T cell receptor beta chains from one sample sequenced in a study of blood T cell repertoires in COVID-19. The repertoire was sequenced with immunoSEQ multiplex PCR; TCRdb's copy has only in-frame clones and lacks some. Altogether nearly 250,000 clones are present, 75% to 85% being singletons, with the ten largest covering around 10%. The sequenced material came from PBMCs or T cells enriched from blood (not recorded which). These receptors originate from a woman aged 45-59 years with acute COVID-19.

The rearrangement uses TRBV7-9 and TRBJ1-5; TRBD1 agrees at 7 bases. The CDR3 consists of 16 residues. Trimming cost V 1 base and J 6 bases; bases outside gene matches: 9. Germline values: CDR1 SEHNR, CDR2 FQNEAQ (reference sequence). Here the CDR3 reads CASSLDLAGGTQPQHF. The CDR3 bases are TGTGCCAGCAGCTTAGATCTGGCAGGGGGAACTCAGCCCCAGCATTTT.

This rearrangement joins TRBV27 to TRBJ1-4; 8 bases align to TRBD1. CDR3 size: 15 residues. Germline CDR1 and CDR2: MNHEY and SMNVEV (reference sequence). V lost 5 bases, J lost 5 bases, and 7 bases stayed unmatched. CDR3 sequence reads: CASSGADRVNEKLFF. CDR3 DNA sequence: TGTGCCAGCAGTGGGGCGGACAGGGTAAATGAAAAACTGTTTTTT.

On this clone: In the same sample, other DNA sequences code for this CDR3. The V gene is TRBV30, the J gene TRBJ1-5, with D possibly being TRBD1 (6 bases). V lost 0 bases and J 5 bases, leaving 8 bases between the germline ends. The germline V gene encodes CDR1 GTSNPN and CDR2 SVGIG (reference sequence). There are 13 residues in the CDR3. The CDR3 nucleotides are TGTGCCTGGAGTGTAGGGGGGGATCAGCCCCAGCATTTT. This gives the protein CAWSVGGDQPQHF.

The gene calls are TRBV7-2 and TRBJ1-2; a weak D match, TRBD1 (5 bases). Germline V gene lookup returns CDR1 SGHTA and CDR2 FQGNSA. The CDR3 has 13 amino acids. Trimming pared 4 bases from V and 3 bases from J, leaving 9 bases between. CDR3 in amino acids: CASSSDRYYGYTF. The CDR3 DNA follows: TGTGCCAGCAGCTCCGACAGATACTATGGCTACACCTTC.

V usage is TRBV19 and J usage is TRBJ2-5; D unclear. Trimming shortened V by 6 bases and J by 5 bases, and 16 bases separated the two germline ends. CDR3 length: 14 amino acids. Germline assignment: CDR1 LNHDA and CDR2 SQIVND (reference sequence). CDR3 in amino acids: CASSFRDIRETQYF. The CDR3 DNA reads TGTGCCAGTAGCTTCCGAGACATTAGGGAGACCCAGTACTTC. Drawing the rest from reference TRBV19 and TRBJ2-5, the complete variable domain is DGGITQSPKYLFRKEGQNVTLSCEQNLNHDAMYWYRQDPGQGLRLIYYSQIVNDFQKGDIAEGYSVSREKKESFPLTVTSAQKNPTAFYLCASSFRDIRETQYFGPGTRLLVL.

The chain employs TRBV6-2 or TRBV6-3 and TRBJ1-6, with a possible D match to TRBD1 (6 bases). The CDR3 runs to 16 residues. Trimming removed 6 bases at V and 0 bases at J, with 12 bases between. Germline-derived CDR1 and CDR2 are MNHEY and SVGEGT. The CDR3, as DNA: TGTGCCAGCAGCCTTGGACAGAGCTCCTATAATTCACCCCTCCACTTT. It yields the protein CASSLGQSSYNSPLHF.

The CDR3 here is CASSQGQRGETQYF. CDR3 sequence (DNA): TGTGCCAGCAGCCAAGGCCAGAGAGGAGAGACCCAGTACTTC. V is TRBV3-1 (or the pseudogene TRBV3-2) and J is TRBJ2-5; the D is unclear. The CDR3 length is 14 residues. CDR1 is LGHDT, CDR2 YNNKEL, per germline (reference sequence). Trimming left V 1 base short and J 4 bases short, with 10 bases between.